This TCR beta chain was obtained from a study of T cells in Graves' hyperthyroidism and ophthalmopathy. For this clonotype: Germline and junction disagree at one end, which may indicate a read error.

Patients affected by ophthalmopathy presented a Clinical Activity Score of at least 3, a NOSPECS grade of at least 4, and disease duration below 3 months. The CDR3 consists of 14 residues. The germline CDR1 and CDR2 sequences are KGHDR and SFDVKD. Authors of the study amplified TCR beta CDR3 regions from RNA transcripts. The HTBI primer set was used in a first-round RT-PCR of the TCR CDR3. MiXCR was run by TCRdb on the multiplex PCR reads, yielding one entry per CDR3 protein. The sample lists about 400,000 distinct CDR3 sequences, roughly 14% occurring once. The sample consisted of blood. This receptor was identified in a man aged 18 to 35 with Graves' ophthalmopathy. J is TRBJ2-3 and V is TRBV24-1; no clear D. The CDR3 loop is CATSGRWSTDTRYF. As DNA, the CDR3 is TGTGCCACCAGTGGTAGATGGAGCACAGATACGCGGTATTTT.